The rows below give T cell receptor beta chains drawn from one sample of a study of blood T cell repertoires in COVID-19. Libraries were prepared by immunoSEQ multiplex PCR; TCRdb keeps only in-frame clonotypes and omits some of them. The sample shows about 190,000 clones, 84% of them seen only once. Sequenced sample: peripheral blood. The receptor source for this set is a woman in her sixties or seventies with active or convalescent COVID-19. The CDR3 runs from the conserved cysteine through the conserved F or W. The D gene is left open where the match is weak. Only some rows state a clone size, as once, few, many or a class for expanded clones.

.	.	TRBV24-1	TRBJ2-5	CATSERGETQYF	TGTGCCACCAGTGAAAGAGGAGAGACCCAGTACTTC
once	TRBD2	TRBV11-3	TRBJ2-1	CASSLGTSGYNEQFF	TGTGCCAGCAGCCTAGGGACTAGCGGGTACAATGAGCAGTTCTTC
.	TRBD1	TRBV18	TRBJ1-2	CASSQQGLDYGYTF	TGTGCCAGCTCGCAACAGGGGTTAGACTATGGCTACACCTTC
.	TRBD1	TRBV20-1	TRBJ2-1	CSASNRQGVNEQFF	TGCAGTGCTAGTAATCGACAGGGGGTCAATGAGCAGTTCTTC
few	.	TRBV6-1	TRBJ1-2	CASSEVGGSYGYTF	TGTGCCAGCAGTGAAGTGGGGGGGTCCTATGGCTACACCTTC
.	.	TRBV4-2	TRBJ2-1	CASSQAPTWDFLNEQFF	TGTGCCAGCAGCCAAGCTCCAACGTGGGACTTCCTAAATGAGCAGTTCTTC
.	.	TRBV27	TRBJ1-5	CASSFQYLINQPQHF	TGTGCCAGCAGTTTTCAGTATCTTATCAATCAGCCCCAGCATTTT
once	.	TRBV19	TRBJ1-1	CASSNGRWDTEAFF	TGTGCCAGTAGTAATGGCAGGTGGGACACTGAAGCTTTCTTT
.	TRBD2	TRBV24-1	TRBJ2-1	CATSDFTSGRGNEQFF	TGTGCCACCAGTGATTTCACTAGCGGGAGGGGTAATGAGCAGTTCTTC
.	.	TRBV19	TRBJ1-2	CASSPALDSKYGYTF	TGTGCCAGTAGTCCCGCATTGGACAGCAAATATGGCTACACCTTC
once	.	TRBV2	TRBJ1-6	CASSEHSFLYNSPLHF	TGTGCCAGCAGTGAACACAGTTTTCTCTATAATTCACCCCTCCACTTT
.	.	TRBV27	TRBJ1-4	CASSLCKDRPQEEKLFF	TGTGCCAGCAGTTTATGTAAGGACAGACCTCAAGAGGAAAAACTGTTTTTT
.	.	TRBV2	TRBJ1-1	CARTDRLNTEAFF	TGTGCCAGGACGGACAGACTGAACACTGAAGCTTTCTTT
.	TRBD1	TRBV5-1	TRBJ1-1	CASSLERQGVPNTEAFF	TGCGCCAGCAGCTTGGAACGACAGGGGGTTCCGAACACTGAAGCTTTCTTT
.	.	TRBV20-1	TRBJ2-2	CSATGNGELFF	TGCAGTGCTACCGGGAACGGGGAGCTGTTTTTT
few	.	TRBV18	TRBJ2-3	CASSPSSSTDTQYF	TGTGCCAGCTCACCGAGCTCTAGCACAGATACGCAGTATTTT
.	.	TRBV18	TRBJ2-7	CASSPDSYEQYF	TGTGCCAGCTCGCCCGACAGCTACGAGCAGTACTTC
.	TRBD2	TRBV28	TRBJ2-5	CASSQPLGASGRGGRETQYF	TGTGCCAGCAGCCAGCCCCTGGGGGCTAGCGGGAGAGGGGGGAGAGAGACCCAGTACTTC
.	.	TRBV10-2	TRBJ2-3	CASSGWGTSTDTQYF	TGCGCCAGCAGTGGCTGGGGGACTAGCACAGATACGCAGTATTTT
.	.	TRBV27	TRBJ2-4	CASAVERAKNIQYF	TGTGCCAGCGCGGTGGAAAGAGCCAAAAACATTCAGTACTTC
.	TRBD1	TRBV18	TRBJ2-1	CASSRRTGGRDNEQFF	TGTGCCAGCTCACGGAGGACAGGGGGAAGGGACAATGAGCAGTTCTTC
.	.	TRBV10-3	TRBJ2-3	CAISELLRTDTQYF	TGTGCCATCAGTGAGTTATTGCGAACAGATACGCAGTATTTT
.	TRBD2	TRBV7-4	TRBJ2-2	CASSLFGGVAGGGNTGELFF	TGTGCCAGCAGCTTATTCGGTGGGGTAGCGGGAGGAGGAAACACCGGGGAGCTGTTTTTT
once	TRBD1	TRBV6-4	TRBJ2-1	CASSAETGIEQFF	TGTGCCAGCAGTGCCGAGACAGGGATTGAGCAGTTCTTC
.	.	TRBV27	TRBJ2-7	CASSFSQGGEQYF	TGTGCCAGCAGTTTTTCACAGGGTGGCGAGCAGTACTTC
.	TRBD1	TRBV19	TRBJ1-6	CASMTGGSYNSPLHF	TGTGCCAGTATGACAGGGGGCTCCTATAATTCACCCCTCCACTTT
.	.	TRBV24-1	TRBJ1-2	CATSEYRAGIYGYTF	TGTGCCACCAGTGAGTACAGGGCTGGGATCTATGGCTACACCTTC
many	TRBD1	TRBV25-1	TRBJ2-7	CASRRDSPYEQYF	TGTGCCAGCCGCCGGGACAGTCCCTACGAGCAGTACTTC